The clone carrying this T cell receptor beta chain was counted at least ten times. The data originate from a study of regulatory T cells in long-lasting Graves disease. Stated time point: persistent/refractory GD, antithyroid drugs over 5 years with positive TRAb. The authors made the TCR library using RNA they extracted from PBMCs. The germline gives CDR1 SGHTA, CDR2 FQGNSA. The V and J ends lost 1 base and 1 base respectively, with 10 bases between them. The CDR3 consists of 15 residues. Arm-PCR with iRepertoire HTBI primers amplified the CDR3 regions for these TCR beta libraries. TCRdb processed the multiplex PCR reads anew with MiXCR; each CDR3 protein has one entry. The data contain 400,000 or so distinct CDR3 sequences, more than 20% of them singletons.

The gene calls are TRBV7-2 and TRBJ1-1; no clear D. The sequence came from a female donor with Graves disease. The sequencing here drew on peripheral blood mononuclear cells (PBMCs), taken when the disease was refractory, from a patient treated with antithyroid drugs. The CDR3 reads CASSLVPRTNTEAFF. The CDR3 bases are TGTGCCAGCAGCTTAGTCCCAAGGACGAACACTGAAGCTTTCTTT.